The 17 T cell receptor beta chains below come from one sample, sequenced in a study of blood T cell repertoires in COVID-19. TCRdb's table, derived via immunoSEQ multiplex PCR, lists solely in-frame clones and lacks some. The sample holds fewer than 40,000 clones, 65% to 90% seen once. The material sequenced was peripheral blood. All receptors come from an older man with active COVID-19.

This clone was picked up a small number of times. This CDR3 reads CASSITAGSDTQYF. The DNA of the CDR3 is TGTGCCAGTAGTATAACAGCGGGGTCAGATACGCAGTATTTT. The J gene is TRBJ2-3, the V gene TRBV19; TRBD2 aligns across 7 bases. The CDR3 is 14 residues long. The J segment lost 4 bases and the V segment lost 2 bases, leaving 3 bases of the junction unmatched. Germline V gene sequence: CDR1 LNHDA, CDR2 SQIVND (reference sequence).

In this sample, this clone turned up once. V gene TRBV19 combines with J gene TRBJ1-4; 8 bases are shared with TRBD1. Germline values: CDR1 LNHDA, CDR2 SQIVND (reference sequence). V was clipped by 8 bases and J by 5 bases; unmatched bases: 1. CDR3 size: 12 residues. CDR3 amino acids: CASGQGNEKLFF. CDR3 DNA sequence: TGTGCCAGTGGACAGGGAAATGAAAAACTGTTTTTT.

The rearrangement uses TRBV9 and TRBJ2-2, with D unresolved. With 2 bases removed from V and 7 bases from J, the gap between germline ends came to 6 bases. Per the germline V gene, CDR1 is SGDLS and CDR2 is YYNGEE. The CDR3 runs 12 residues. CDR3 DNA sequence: TGTGCCAGCAGCGTTGTTAGCGGGGAGCTGTTTTTT. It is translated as CASSVVSGELFF.

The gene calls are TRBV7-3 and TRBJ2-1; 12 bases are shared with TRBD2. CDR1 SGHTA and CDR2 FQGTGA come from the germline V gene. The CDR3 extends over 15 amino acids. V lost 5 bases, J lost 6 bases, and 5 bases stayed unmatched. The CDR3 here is CASSTGLAGINEQFF. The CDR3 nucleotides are TGTGCCAGCAGCACTGGACTAGCGGGGATCAATGAGCAGTTCTTC. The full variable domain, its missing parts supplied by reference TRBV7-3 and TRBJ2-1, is GAGVSQTPSNKVTEKGKYVELRCDPISGHTALYWYRQSLGQGPEFLIYFQGTGAADDSGLPNDRFFAVRPEGSVSTLKIQRTERGDSAVYLCASSTGLAGINEQFFGPGTRLTVL.

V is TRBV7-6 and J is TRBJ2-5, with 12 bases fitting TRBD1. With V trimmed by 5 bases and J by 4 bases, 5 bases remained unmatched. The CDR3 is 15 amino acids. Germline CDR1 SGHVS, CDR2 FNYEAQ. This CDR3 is CASSLGTGGRETQYF. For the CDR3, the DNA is TGTGCCAGCAGCCTAGGGACAGGGGGCCGAGAGACCCAGTACTTC. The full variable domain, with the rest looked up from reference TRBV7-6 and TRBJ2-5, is GAGVSQSPRYKVTKRGQDVALRCDPISGHVSLYWYRQALGQGPEFLTYFNYEAQQDKSGLPNDRFSAERPEGSISTLTIQRTEQRDSAMYRCASSLGTGGRETQYFGPGTRLLVL.

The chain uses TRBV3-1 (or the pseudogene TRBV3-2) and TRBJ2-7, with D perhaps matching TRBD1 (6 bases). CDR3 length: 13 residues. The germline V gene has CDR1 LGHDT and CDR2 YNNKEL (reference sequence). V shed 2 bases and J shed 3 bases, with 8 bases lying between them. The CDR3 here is CASSQWDIYEQYF. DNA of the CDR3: TGTGCCAGCAGCCAATGGGACATCTACGAGCAGTACTTC.

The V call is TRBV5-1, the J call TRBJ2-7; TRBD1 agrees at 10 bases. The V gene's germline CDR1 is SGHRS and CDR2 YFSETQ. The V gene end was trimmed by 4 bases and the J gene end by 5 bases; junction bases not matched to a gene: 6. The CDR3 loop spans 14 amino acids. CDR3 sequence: CASSTGTGAHEQYF. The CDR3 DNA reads TGCGCCAGCAGCACCGGGACAGGGGCCCACGAGCAGTACTTC.

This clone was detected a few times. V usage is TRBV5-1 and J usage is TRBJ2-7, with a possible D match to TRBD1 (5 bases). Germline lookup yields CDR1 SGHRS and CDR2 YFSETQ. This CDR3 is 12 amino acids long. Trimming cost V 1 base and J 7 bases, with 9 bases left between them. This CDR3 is CASSLMQGEQYF. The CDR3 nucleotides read TGCGCCAGCAGCTTGATGCAGGGAGAGCAGTACTTC.

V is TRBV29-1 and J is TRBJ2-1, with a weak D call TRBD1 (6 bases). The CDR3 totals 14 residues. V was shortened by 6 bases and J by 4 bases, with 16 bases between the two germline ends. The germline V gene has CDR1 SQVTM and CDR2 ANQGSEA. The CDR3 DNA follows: TGCAGCGTATGCCAGGCAGGGGCATACAATGAGCAGTTCTTC. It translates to CSVCQAGAYNEQFF.

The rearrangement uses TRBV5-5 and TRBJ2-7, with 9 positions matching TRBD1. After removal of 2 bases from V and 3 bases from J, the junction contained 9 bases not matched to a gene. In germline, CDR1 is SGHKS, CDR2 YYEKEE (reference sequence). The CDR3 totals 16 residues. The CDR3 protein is CASSFRQGVSFYEQYF. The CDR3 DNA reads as TGTGCCAGCAGCTTCCGACAGGGGGTATCCTTCTACGAGCAGTACTTC.

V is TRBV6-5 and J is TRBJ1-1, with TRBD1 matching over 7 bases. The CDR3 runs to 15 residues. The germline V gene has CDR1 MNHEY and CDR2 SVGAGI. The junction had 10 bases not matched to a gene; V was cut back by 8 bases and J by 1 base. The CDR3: CASRGANRGNTEAFF. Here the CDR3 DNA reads TGTGCCAGCCGAGGCGCAAACAGGGGGAACACTGAAGCTTTCTTT.

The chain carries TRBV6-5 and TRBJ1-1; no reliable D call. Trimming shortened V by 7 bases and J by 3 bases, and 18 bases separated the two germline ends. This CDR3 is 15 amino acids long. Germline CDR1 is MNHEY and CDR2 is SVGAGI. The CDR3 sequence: CASIRESRSDTEAFF. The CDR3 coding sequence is TGTGCCAGCATTAGGGAGTCCAGGTCGGACACTGAAGCTTTCTTT.

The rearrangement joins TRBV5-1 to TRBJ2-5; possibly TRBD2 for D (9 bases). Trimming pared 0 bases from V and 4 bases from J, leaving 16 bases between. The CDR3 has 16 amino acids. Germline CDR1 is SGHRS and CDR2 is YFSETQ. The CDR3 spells CASSLGPSGTGETQYF. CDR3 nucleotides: TGCGCCAGCAGCTTGGGGCCTAGCGGGACAGGAGAGACCCAGTACTTC.

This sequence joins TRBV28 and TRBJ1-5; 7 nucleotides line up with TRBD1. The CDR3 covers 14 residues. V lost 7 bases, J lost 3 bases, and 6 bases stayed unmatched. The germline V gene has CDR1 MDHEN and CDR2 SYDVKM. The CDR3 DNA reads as TGTGCCAGCAAATACAGGGGTCCCAATCAGCCCCAGCATTTT. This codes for CASKYRGPNQPQHF.

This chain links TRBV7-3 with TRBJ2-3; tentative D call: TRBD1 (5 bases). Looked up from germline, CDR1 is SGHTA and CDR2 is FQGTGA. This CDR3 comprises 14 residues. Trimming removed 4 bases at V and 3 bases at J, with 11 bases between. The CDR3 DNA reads TGTGCCAGCAGCTCTCTTGGGGCTACAGATACGCAGTATTTT. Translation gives CASSSLGATDTQYF.

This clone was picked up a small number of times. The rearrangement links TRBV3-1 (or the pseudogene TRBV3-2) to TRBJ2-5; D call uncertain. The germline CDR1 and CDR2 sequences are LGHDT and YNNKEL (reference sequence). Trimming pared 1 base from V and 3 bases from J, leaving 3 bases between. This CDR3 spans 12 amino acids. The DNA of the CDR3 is TGTGCCAGCAGCCAAGCTGAAGAGACCCAGTACTTC. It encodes CASSQAEETQYF.

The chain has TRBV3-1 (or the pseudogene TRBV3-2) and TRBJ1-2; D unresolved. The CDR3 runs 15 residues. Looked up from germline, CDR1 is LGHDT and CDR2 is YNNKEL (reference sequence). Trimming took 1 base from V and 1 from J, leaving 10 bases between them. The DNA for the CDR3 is TGTGCCAGCAGCCAAGGTTGGCAGATTAACTATGGCTACACCTTC. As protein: CASSQGWQINYGYTF.